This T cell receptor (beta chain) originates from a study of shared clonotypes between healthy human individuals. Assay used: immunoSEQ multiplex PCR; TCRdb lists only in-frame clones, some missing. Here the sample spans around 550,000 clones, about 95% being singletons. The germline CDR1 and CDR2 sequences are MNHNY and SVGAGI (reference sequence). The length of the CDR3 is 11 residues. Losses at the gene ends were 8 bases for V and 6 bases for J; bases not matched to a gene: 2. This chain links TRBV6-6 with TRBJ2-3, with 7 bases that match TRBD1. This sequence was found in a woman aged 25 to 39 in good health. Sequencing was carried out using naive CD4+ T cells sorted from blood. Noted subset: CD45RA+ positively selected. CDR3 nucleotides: TGTGCCAGCCTACAGGGGGATACGCAGTATTTT. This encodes CASLQGDTQYF.